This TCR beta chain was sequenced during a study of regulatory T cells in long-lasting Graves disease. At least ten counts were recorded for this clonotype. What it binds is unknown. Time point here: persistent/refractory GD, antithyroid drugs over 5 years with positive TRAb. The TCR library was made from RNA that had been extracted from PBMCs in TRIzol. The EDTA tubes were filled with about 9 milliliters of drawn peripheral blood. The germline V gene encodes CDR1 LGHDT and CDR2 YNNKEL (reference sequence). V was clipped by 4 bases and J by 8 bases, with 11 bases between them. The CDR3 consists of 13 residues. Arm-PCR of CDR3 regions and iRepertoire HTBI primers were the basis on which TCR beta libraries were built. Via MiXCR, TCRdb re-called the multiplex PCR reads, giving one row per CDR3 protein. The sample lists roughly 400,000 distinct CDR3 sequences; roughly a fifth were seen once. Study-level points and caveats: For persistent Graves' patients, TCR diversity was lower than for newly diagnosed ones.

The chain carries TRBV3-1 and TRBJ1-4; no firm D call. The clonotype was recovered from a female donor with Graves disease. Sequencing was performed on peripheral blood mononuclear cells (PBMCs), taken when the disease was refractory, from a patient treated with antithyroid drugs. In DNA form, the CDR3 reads TGTGCCAGCAGCCCGGGTTTGGGGGAAAAACTGTTTTTT. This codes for CASSPGLGEKLFF.